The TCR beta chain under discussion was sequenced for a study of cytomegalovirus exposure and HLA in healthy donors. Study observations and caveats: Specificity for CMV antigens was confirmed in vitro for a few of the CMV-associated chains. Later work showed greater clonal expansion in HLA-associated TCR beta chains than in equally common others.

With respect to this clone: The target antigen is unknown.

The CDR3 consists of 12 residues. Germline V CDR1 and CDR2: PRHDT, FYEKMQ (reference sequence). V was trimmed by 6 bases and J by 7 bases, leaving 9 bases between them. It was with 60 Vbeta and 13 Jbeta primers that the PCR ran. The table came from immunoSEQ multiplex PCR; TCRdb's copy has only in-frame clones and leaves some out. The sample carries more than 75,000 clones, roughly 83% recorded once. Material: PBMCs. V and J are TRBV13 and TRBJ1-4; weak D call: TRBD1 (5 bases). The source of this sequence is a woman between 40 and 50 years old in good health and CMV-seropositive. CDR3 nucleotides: TGTGCCAGCAGACTAAGGGGTGAAAAACTGTTTTTT. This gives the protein CASRLRGEKLFF.